This T cell receptor (beta chain) was sequenced for a study of blood T cell repertoires in COVID-19. The study drew participants aged about 18 to 90 years from fewer than 30 US areas. The germline V gene encodes CDR1 SGHDT and CDR2 YYEEEE. V dropped 4 bases and J dropped 7 bases, with 12 bases sitting between them. This CDR3 region has 14 residues. Assay: immunoSEQ multiplex PCR; the TCRdb copy retains only in-frame clones and omits some. The profile shows about 380,000 clones, around 87% of them singletons. The source material was PBMCs or T cells enriched from blood (not recorded which). The receptor comes from a man aged 25-45 years who had recovered from COVID-19. The genes are TRBV5-6 and TRBJ1-6; weak D call: TRBD1 (5 bases). CDR3 in DNA: TGTGCCAGCAGCCACGGGACTCCGAATTCACCCCTCCACTTT. Translation: CASSHGTPNSPLHF. The full variable domain, completed using reference TRBV5-6 and TRBJ1-6, is DAGVTQSPTHLIKTRGQQVTLRCSPKSGHDTVSWYQQALGQGPQFIFQYYEEEERQRGNFPDRFSGHQFPNYSSELNVNALLLGDSALYLCASSHGTPNSPLHFGNGTRLTVT.